Included here is one T cell receptor beta chain sequence, with context. Study processing details: Amplified reference gene primers provided the basis for estimating nucleated cell counts. Sequencing was performed with immunoSEQ multiplex PCR; in TCRdb, only in-frame clones are kept and a portion is missing. The DNA was the basis for D and trimming; V, J and clone size are from that table. The sample carries 240,000 or so clones, around 83% recorded once. In germline, CDR1 is SNHLY, CDR2 FYNNEI. This CDR3 contains 14 residues. V lost 3 bases to trimming and J lost 4 bases, with 12 bases between them. The sample is drawn from a study of blood T cell repertoires in COVID-19. Study-wide background: Samples representing acute and convalescent COVID-19 were sourced from the United States, Italy and Spain. Sources were T cells, B-cell-depleted T cells, or PBMCs; the material itself was cDNA or gDNA.

The V gene is TRBV2, the J gene TRBJ1-2; tentatively, D is TRBD1 (6 bases). Sequencing was done on a sample of peripheral blood. The clonotype originates from a woman in her late teens or twenties with acute or convalescent COVID-19. CDR3 DNA: TGTGCCAGCAGTGAGGAAACAGGGACCTATGGCTACACCTTC. Protein: CASSEETGTYGYTF.